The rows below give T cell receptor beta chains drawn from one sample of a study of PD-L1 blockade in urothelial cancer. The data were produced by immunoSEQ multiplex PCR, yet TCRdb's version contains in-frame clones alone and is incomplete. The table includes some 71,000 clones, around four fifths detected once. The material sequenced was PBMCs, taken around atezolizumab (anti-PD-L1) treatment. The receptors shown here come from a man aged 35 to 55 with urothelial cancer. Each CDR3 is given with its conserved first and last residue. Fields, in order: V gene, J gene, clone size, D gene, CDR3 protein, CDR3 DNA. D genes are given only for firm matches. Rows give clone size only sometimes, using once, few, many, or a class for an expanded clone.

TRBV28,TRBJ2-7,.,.,CASSAVLSYEQYF,TGTGCCAGCAGCGCAGTCCTTTCCTACGAGCAGTACTTC
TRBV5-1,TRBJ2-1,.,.,CASSTDRGSEQFF,TGCGCCAGCAGCACGGACAGAGGGAGTGAGCAGTTCTTC
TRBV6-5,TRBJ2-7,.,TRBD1,CASSRDRTSYEQYF,TGTGCCAGCAGCCGGGACAGGACTTCCTACGAGCAGTACTTC
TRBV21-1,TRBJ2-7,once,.,CASNYPAARVDEQYF,TGTGCCAGCAACTACCCGGCGGCTCGTGTCGACGAGCAGTACTTC
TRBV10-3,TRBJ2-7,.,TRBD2,CAIGLNGRAFEQYF,TGTGCCATCGGGTTGAACGGGAGGGCCTTCGAGCAGTACTTC
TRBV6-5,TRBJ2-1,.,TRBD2,CASSFRTSASIEQFF,TGTGCCAGCAGTTTCAGGACTAGCGCCTCGATTGAGCAGTTCTTC
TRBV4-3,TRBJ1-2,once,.,CASSRAGMDYGYTF,TGCGCCAGCAGCCGGGCGGGGATGGACTATGGCTACACCTTC
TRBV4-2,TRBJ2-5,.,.,CASSRFRGETQYF,TGTGCCAGCAGCCGATTCAGGGGTGAGACCCAGTACTTC
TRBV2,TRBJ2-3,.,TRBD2,CASLSGTSGISSSADTQYF,TGTGCCAGCCTTTCCGGGACTAGCGGGATATCGAGCTCGGCAGATACGCAGTATTTT
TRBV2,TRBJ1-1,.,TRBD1,CASSVRQGDTEAFF,TGTGCCAGCAGTGTTCGCCAGGGGGACACTGAAGCTTTCTTT
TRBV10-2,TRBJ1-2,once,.,CASSQEGTWDGYTF,TGCGCCAGCAGTCAAGAGGGTACCTGGGATGGCTACACCTTC
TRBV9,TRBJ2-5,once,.,CASSVGIAVVQETQYF,TGTGCCAGCAGCGTCGGGATAGCCGTCGTTCAAGAGACCCAGTACTTC
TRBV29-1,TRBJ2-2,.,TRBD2,CSVEEPSGRVTGELFF,TGCAGCGTTGAAGAGCCTAGCGGGAGGGTCACCGGGGAGCTGTTTTTT
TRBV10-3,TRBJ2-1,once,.,CAISASRAAYNEQFF,TGTGCCATCAGTGCGTCCAGGGCAGCCTACAATGAGCAGTTCTTC
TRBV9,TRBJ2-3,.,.,CASSVADTQYF,TGTGCCAGCAGCGTAGCGGATACGCAGTATTTT